The 5 T cell receptor beta chains below all came from one sample that was sequenced in a study of blood T cell repertoires in COVID-19. The repertoire was sequenced with immunoSEQ multiplex PCR; TCRdb's copy has only in-frame clones and lacks some. The table includes 200,000 to 300,000 clones, roughly 84% detected once. The sequencing sample was made of peripheral blood. The receptors come from a human donor in a cohort sampled during active COVID-19.

This clone was seen only a few times. The chain is built from TRBV7-8 and TRBJ1-4, with no clear D. The CDR3 length is 12 residues. The V gene's germline CDR1 is SGHVS and CDR2 FQNEAQ. V lost 6 bases and J 10 bases, leaving 12 bases between the germline ends. CDR3 protein: CASSPRGGKLFF. The CDR3 nucleotides are TGTGCCAGCAGTCCCCGGGGAGGAAAACTGTTTTTT.

A few counts support this clone. The rearrangement links TRBV5-6 to TRBJ2-1, with TRBD2 matching 10 bases. Trimming cost V 4 bases and J 5 bases; bases outside gene matches: 12. The V gene's germline CDR1 is SGHDT and CDR2 YYEEEE. CDR3 length equals 17 residues. CDR3: CASSLSNSGRPDNEQFF. DNA for the CDR3: TGTGCCAGCAGCCTCAGCAATAGCGGGAGGCCCGACAATGAGCAGTTCTTC.

The genes are TRBV10-1 and TRBJ2-6; D is unclear. The V and J ends lost 1 base and 2 bases respectively, with 12 bases between them. The germline V gene encodes CDR1 WNHNN and CDR2 SYGVQD (reference sequence). The CDR3 spans 17 residues. CDR3 bases: TGCGCCAGCAGTGAGTATCAGGATACCACTGGGGCCAACGTCCTGACTTTC. As protein: CASSEYQDTTGANVLTF.

This sequence joins TRBV5-1 and TRBJ2-3; TRBD2 matches at 12 bases. V was pared by 4 bases and J by 3 bases, with 6 bases of the junction left unmatched. CDR3 length: 16 amino acids. Germline V gene sequence: CDR1 SGHRS, CDR2 YFSETQ. The DNA of the CDR3 is TGCGCCAGCAGCCCCCGGACTAGCGGGGTGACAGATACGCAGTATTTT. Its translation is CASSPRTSGVTDTQYF.

The chain is built from TRBV5-4 and TRBJ2-5, with D possibly being TRBD1 (6 bases). Trimming removed 0 bases from V and 3 bases from J, with 12 bases in between. CDR1 is SGHNT and CDR2 is YYREEE in the germline V gene (reference sequence). This CDR3 is 15 amino acids long. The CDR3 bases are TGTGCCAGCAGCTTGGCGCAGGGGAACAAAGAGACCCAGTACTTC. This encodes CASSLAQGNKETQYF.